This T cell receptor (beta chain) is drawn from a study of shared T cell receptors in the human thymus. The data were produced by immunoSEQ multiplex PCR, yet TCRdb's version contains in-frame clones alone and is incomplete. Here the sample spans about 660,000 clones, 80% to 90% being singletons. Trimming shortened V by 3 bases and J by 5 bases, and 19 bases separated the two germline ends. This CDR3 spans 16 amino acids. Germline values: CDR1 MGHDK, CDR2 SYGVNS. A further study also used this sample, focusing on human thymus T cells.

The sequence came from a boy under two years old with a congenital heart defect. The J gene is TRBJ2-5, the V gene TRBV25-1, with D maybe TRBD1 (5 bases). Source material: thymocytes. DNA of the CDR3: TGTGCCAGCAGTGACGGCTCGGACACCCGGCGGGAGACCCAGTACTTC. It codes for CASSDGSDTRRETQYF.